Each of the 28 T cell receptor beta chains below was sequenced from the same sample in a study of CD8+ T cells in alopecia areata. Isolated RNA was reverse transcribed into cDNA used as the sequencing template. Using immunoSEQ multiplex PCR, the repertoire was profiled, and TCRdb retains in-frame clones only, with some absent. The table records some 150,000 clones, 86% of them present only once. Treatment denoted: oral pan-JAK inhibitor, 5-10 mg twice daily. The sequencing here drew on CD8+ T cells sorted from blood, taken at week 4, from a patient treated with tofacitinib. These receptors all come from a human donor with alopecia areata.

V gene TRBV5-1 combines with J gene TRBJ1-1; D may be TRBD1 (6 bases). Germline lookup yields CDR1 SGHRS and CDR2 YFSETQ. Trimming stripped 2 bases from V and 3 bases from J, with 11 bases between. This CDR3 has 14 residues. The CDR3 loop is CASSFFPGDTEAFF. CDR3 in DNA: TGCGCCAGCAGCTTTTTTCCAGGGGACACTGAAGCTTTCTTT.

The CDR3 DNA reads as TGCACCAGCAGCCAAGTGTGGCCCACCCCGTATGAAGCTTTCTTT. Translated: CTSSQVWPTPYEAFF. The chain couples TRBV1 to TRBJ1-1; no DNA check was done on the table's D call, TRBD1. TRBV1 has pseudogene status. The CDR3 is 15 residues long.

V and J are TRBV14 and TRBJ1-1; D is perhaps TRBD1 (6 bases). The V gene's germline CDR1 is SGHDN and CDR2 FVKESK. The length of the CDR3 is 16 residues. V lost 0 bases and J 5 bases, leaving 16 bases between the germline ends. The CDR3 DNA reads TGTGCCAGCAGCCAAGATCAGTGGCAGGGGCGGACTGAAGCTTTCTTT. Amino acid sequence: CASSQDQWQGRTEAFF. The whole variable domain, filled in from reference TRBV14 and TRBJ1-1, reads EAGVTQFPSHSVIEKGQTVTLRCDPISGHDNLYWYRRVMGKEIKFLLHFVKESKQDESGMPNNRFLAERTGGTYSTLKVQPAELEDSGVYFCASSQDQWQGRTEAFFGQGTRLTVV.

The rearrangement links TRBV25-1 to TRBJ2-7; D unresolved. Germline CDR1 is MGHDK and CDR2 is SYGVNS. V was cut by 1 base and J by 10 bases, with 14 bases left in between. The CDR3 extends over 13 amino acids. The CDR3 DNA is TGTGCCAGCAGTGAATTCAAGACCGGGCCTCAGTACTTC. The encoded protein is CASSEFKTGPQYF.

V usage is TRBV6-5 and J usage is TRBJ2-2, with 7 bases aligning to TRBD2. Germline loops: CDR1 MNHEY, CDR2 SVGAGI. The CDR3 contains 15 residues. The J segment lost 6 bases and the V segment lost 2 bases, leaving 6 bases of the junction unmatched. CDR3 coding DNA: TGTGCCAGCAGTTACCTGACTAGCAATCCCGGGGAGCTGTTTTTT. Translation: CASSYLTSNPGELFF.

This chain uses TRBV7-6 with TRBJ2-7; D perhaps matches TRBD2 (5 bases). Germline CDR1 and CDR2: SGHVS and FNYEAQ. Trimming pared 5 bases from V and 3 bases from J, leaving 11 bases between. The CDR3 covers 13 residues. CDR3 region: CASSATNYYEQYF. Written as DNA, the CDR3 is TGTGCCAGCAGCGCGACTAACTACTACGAGCAGTACTTC.

The chain couples TRBV11-2 to TRBJ2-6, with D perhaps being TRBD1 or TRBD2 (5 bases each). The CDR3 is 16 residues long. Trimming removed 7 bases at V and 0 bases at J, with 13 bases between. The germline gives CDR1 SGHAT, CDR2 FQNNGV. Written as DNA, the CDR3 is TGTGCCAGCACCCGGGACGCAAGCTCTGGGGCCAACGTCCTGACTTTC. Its translation is CASTRDASSGANVLTF. The full variable domain, with the rest looked up from reference TRBV11-2 and TRBJ2-6, is EAGVAQSPRYKIIEKRQSVAFWCNPISGHATLYWYQQILGQGPKLLIQFQNNGVVDDSQLPKDRFSAERLKGVDSTLKIQPAKLEDSAVYLCASTRDASSGANVLTFGAGSRLTVL.

The chain couples TRBV7-8 to TRBJ2-7; 7 bases fit TRBD1. This CDR3 is built from 15 residues. CDR1 and CDR2 (germline): SGHVS, FQNEAQ. V gave up 1 base and J gave up 0 bases; unmatched junction bases: 3. CDR3 region: CASSLVAGGSYEQYF. CDR3 DNA: TGTGCCAGCAGCTTAGTGGCAGGGGGCTCCTACGAGCAGTACTTC.

The J gene is TRBJ2-5, the V gene TRBV2; D unclear. Per germline, CDR1 SNHLY and CDR2 FYNNEI. V lost 1 base and J lost 1, with 7 bases in between. The CDR3 spans 14 residues. The DNA of the CDR3 is TGTGCCAGCAGTGAAGGCGTCATCCAAGAGACCCAGTACTTC. Translation gives CASSEGVIQETQYF.

The V call is TRBV6-5, the J call TRBJ1-3; unclear D gene. The germline CDR1 and CDR2 sequences are MNHEY and SVGAGI. The CDR3 is 15 amino acids. V lost 2 bases to trimming and J lost 3 bases, with 11 bases between them. Written as DNA, the CDR3 is TGTGCCAGCAGTTACGTCCCCGGGTTTGGAAACACCATATATTTT. Its translation: CASSYVPGFGNTIYF.

The chain carries TRBV7-9 and TRBJ2-7; 8 positions match TRBD1. The CDR3 runs 14 residues. J gave up 5 bases and V 8 bases, and 11 bases lay outside the gene matches. Germline values: CDR1 SEHNR, CDR2 FQNEAQ (reference sequence). DNA for the CDR3: TGTGCCAGCCTAGGACAGGGAACAAGGGACGAGCAGTACTTC. Encoded protein: CASLGQGTRDEQYF.

The chain links TRBV5-1 to TRBJ2-3; a weak D match, TRBD1 (6 bases). V dropped 3 bases and J dropped 2 bases, with 13 bases sitting between them. Germline-derived CDR1 and CDR2 are SGHRS and YFSETQ. The CDR3 is made up of 15 amino acids. The DNA for the CDR3 is TGCGCCAGCAGCTCCCTAGGGGGTTCCACAGATACGCAGTATTTT. Translated, it gives CASSSLGGSTDTQYF.

The genes are TRBV7-9 and TRBJ2-2, with TRBD1 matching over 7 bases. V shed 6 bases, J shed 1 base, and the junction held 5 bases outside the gene matches. Germline CDR1 SEHNR, CDR2 FQNEAQ (reference sequence). This CDR3 region has 15 residues. The DNA for the CDR3 is TGTGCCAGCAGTCTAACAGGGGAGAACACCGGGGAGCTGTTTTTT. This sequence encodes CASSLTGENTGELFF. The variable domain in full, completed from reference TRBV7-9 and TRBJ2-2, reads DTGVSQNPRHKITKRGQNVTFRCDPISEHNRLYWYRQTLGQGPEFLTYFQNEAQLEKSRLLSDRFSAERPKGSFSTLEIQRTEQGDSAMYLCASSLTGENTGELFFGEGSRLTVL.

This clone was observed once. The chain combines TRBV12-5 with TRBJ2-1, with D possibly matching TRBD1 (5 bases). The CDR3 loop spans 14 amino acids. Germline V gene sequence: CDR1 LGHNT, CDR2 FRNRAP. Trimming cost V 2 bases and J 4 bases, with 9 bases left between them. The CDR3 DNA follows: TGTGCTAGTGGTTTGACCCACAGGTACAATGAGCAGTTCTTC. This codes for CASGLTHRYNEQFF.

This chain uses TRBV30 with TRBJ2-7, with TRBD1 matching 8 bases. From germline, CDR1 is GTSNPN and CDR2 SVGIG (reference sequence). V lost 3 bases and J lost 1; bases outside the gene matches: 8. This CDR3 region has 15 residues. This CDR3 reads CAWRPGTGLSYEQYF. In DNA, the CDR3 is TGTGCCTGGAGGCCCGGGACAGGCCTTTCCTACGAGCAGTACTTC.

V gene TRBV7-9 combines with J gene TRBJ2-7, with a tentative D call TRBD2 (6 bases). This CDR3 is 15 amino acids long. Per the germline V gene, CDR1 is SEHNR and CDR2 is FQNEAQ (reference sequence). V was pared by 3 bases and J by 4 bases, with 16 bases between. The CDR3 loop is CASSFSSSGEYEQYF. DNA of the CDR3: TGTGCCAGCAGCTTCTCTAGTTCGGGAGAATACGAGCAGTACTTC.

This clone occurred once. The chain uses TRBV9 and TRBJ2-2; D is ambiguous. V gave up 2 bases and J gave up 3 bases, with 2 bases separating them. Germline V gene sequence: CDR1 SGDLS, CDR2 YYNGEE. The CDR3 consists of 12 residues. CDR3 residues: CASSVYTGELFF. As DNA, the CDR3 is TGTGCCAGCAGCGTTTACACCGGGGAGCTGTTTTTT. The entire variable domain, with the rest obtained from reference TRBV9 and TRBJ2-2, is as follows: DSGVTQTPKHLITATGQRVTLRCSPRSGDLSVYWYQQSLDQGLQFLIQYYNGEERAKGNILERFSAQQFPDLHSELNLSSLELGDSALYFCASSVYTGELFFGEGSRLTVL.

The chain links TRBV5-6 to TRBJ1-1, with D possibly TRBD1 on 5 matching bases. CDR3 size: 16 residues. The germline V and J ends were trimmed by 5 bases and 0 bases, with 17 bases remaining between them. Germline V lookup: CDR1 SGHDT, CDR2 YYEEEE. CDR3 residues: CASRSPGGRMNTEAFF. The CDR3 DNA reads as TGTGCCAGCAGATCACCTGGGGGAAGAATGAACACTGAAGCTTTCTTT.

V usage is TRBV7-9 and J usage is TRBJ2-1, with D perhaps TRBD2 (6 bases). CDR3 length equals 15 residues. V lost 5 bases and J 10 bases, leaving 21 bases between the germline ends. Germline loops: CDR1 SEHNR, CDR2 FQNEAQ (reference sequence). The CDR3 sequence is CASSGPEGLRFEQFF. The CDR3 region has the DNA TGTGCCAGCAGCGGACCGGAGGGCCTTCGTTTCGAGCAGTTCTTC.

The DNA for the CDR3 is TGCGCCAGCAGCCTATCCGGGACTGCCTTATGGGAGCAGTACTTC. Encoded protein: CASSLSGTALWEQYF. The rearrangement joins TRBV4-1 to TRBJ2-7, with D possibly TRBD2 on 6 matching bases. This CDR3 region has 15 residues. The germline CDR1 and CDR2 sequences are MGHRA and YSYEKL. V gave up 4 bases and J gave up 7 bases, with 20 bases separating them.

J is TRBJ2-5 and V is TRBV11-2; D gene unclear. Germline lookup yields CDR1 SGHAT and CDR2 FQNNGV. There are 12 residues in the CDR3. The V and J ends lost 5 bases and 5 bases respectively, with 9 bases between them. The CDR3: CASSQPSETQYF. CDR3 sequence (DNA): TGTGCCAGCAGCCAACCATCGGAGACCCAGTACTTC.

In DNA form, the CDR3 reads TGTGCCAGCAGCCCCGGGACAGGGGAAACTGAAGCTTTCTTT. Its protein product is CASSPGTGETEAFF. This chain uses TRBV7-9 with TRBJ1-1; TRBD1 aligns across 10 bases. Trimming cost V 5 bases and J 5 bases; bases outside gene matches: 5. CDR3 length: 14 residues. From germline, CDR1 is SEHNR and CDR2 FQNEAQ (reference sequence).

J is TRBJ2-7 and V is TRBV7-6; possible D gene TRBD1, 7 bases. The CDR3 sequence is 15 residues long. V was pared by 1 base and J by 6 bases, with 16 bases between. The germline gives CDR1 SGHVS, CDR2 FNYEAQ. CDR3 region: CASSLVQGEESEQYF. The CDR3 DNA reads TGTGCCAGCAGCTTAGTCCAGGGGGAGGAAAGCGAGCAGTACTTC.

The chain combines TRBV30 with TRBJ1-2; 8 nucleotides align to TRBD1. The V gene's germline CDR1 is GTSNPN and CDR2 SVGIG (reference sequence). The trim removed 0 bases at V and 6 bases at J, leaving 6 bases unmatched. The CDR3 is made up of 14 amino acids. The CDR3 here is CAWSVQGVFHGYTF. In DNA, the CDR3 is TGTGCCTGGAGTGTACAGGGGGTTTTCCATGGCTACACCTTC.

This rearrangement joins TRBV4-1 to TRBJ1-5; TRBD1 might be the D (6 bases). CDR3 length: 15 amino acids. Germline CDR1 reads MGHRA; CDR2 reads YSYEKL. V lost 4 bases and J 3 bases, leaving 13 bases between the germline ends. CDR3 coding DNA: TGCGCCAGCAGCCCAGGGGAAGGGGTCAATCAGCCCCAGCATTTT. Amino acid sequence: CASSPGEGVNQPQHF.

The chain links TRBV2 to TRBJ2-1, with D perhaps matching TRBD1 or TRBD2 (5 bases each). V dropped 5 bases and J dropped 8 bases, with 19 bases sitting between them. This CDR3 is 15 amino acids long. Germline CDR1 reads SNHLY; CDR2 reads FYNNEI. The CDR3 DNA sequence: TGTGCCAGCAGTTCTCCCGGGGACGGCCCGCATGAGCAGTTCTTC. Encoded protein: CASSSPGDGPHEQFF.

The chain has TRBV20-1 and TRBJ2-7; no clear D gene. Germline loops: CDR1 DFQATT, CDR2 SNEGSKA (reference sequence). The CDR3 totals 10 residues. The V gene lost 8 bases and the J gene lost 4 bases, with 9 bases spanning the gap. The CDR3 protein is CSWWGYEQYF. The DNA of the CDR3 is TGCAGTTGGTGGGGATACGAGCAGTACTTC.

This chain connects TRBV29-1 to TRBJ2-7, with 9 nucleotides matching TRBD1. J lost 5 bases, V lost 7 bases, and 9 bases had no gene match. This CDR3 is built from 13 residues. Germline V gene data show CDR1 as SQVTM and CDR2 as ANQGSEA. CDR3 nucleotides: TGCAGCGCCAGGACAGGGGTTGTCGACGAGCAGTACTTC. Translating it yields CSARTGVVDEQYF.